Listed below are T cell receptor beta chains from one sample, sequenced in a study of immune heterogeneity within non-small cell lung tumors. TCRdb redid the calling of the multiplex PCR reads with MiXCR, one entry per CDR3 protein. The table includes nearly 15,000 distinct CDR3 sequences, about 31% detected once. The sample was lung tumor tissue. The receptors were gathered from a woman between 45 and 60 years old with non-small cell lung cancer. Each CDR3 is given with its conserved first and last residue. The order of the fields is J gene, clone size, V gene, D gene, CDR3 DNA, CDR3 protein. The D gene is left open where the match is weak. A row's size may be missing; if present it is once, few, many or a size class.

j_gene: TRBJ2-1; abundance: .; v_gene: TRBV30; d_gene: TRBD2; CDR3nt: TGTGCCTGGAGTCCCTGGGGACTAGAGGACAATGAGCAGTTCTTC; CDR3aa: CAWSPWGLEDNEQFF
j_gene: TRBJ1-1; abundance: .; v_gene: TRBV19; d_gene: .; CDR3nt: TGTGCCAGTAGTATTAGGTGGTCACCGGGCGTTGAAGCTTTCTTT; CDR3aa: CASSIRWSPGVEAFF
j_gene: TRBJ2-2; abundance: .; v_gene: TRBV29-1; d_gene: .; CDR3nt: TGCAGCGTTGAGCTCGGGGCAAGACACACCGGGGAGCTGTTTTTT; CDR3aa: CSVELGARHTGELFF
j_gene: TRBJ2-1; abundance: many; v_gene: TRBV20-1; d_gene: TRBD2; CDR3nt: TGCAGTGCTGACACGGGAGGGCCAGGCAATGAGCAGTTCTTC; CDR3aa: CSADTGGPGNEQFF
j_gene: TRBJ2-1; abundance: many; v_gene: TRBV19; d_gene: TRBD2; CDR3nt: TGTGCCAGTAGTCCAAGGACTAGCGGGAAAACCTACAATGAGCAGTTCTTC; CDR3aa: CASSPRTSGKTYNEQFF
j_gene: TRBJ2-1; abundance: .; v_gene: TRBV19; d_gene: TRBD2; CDR3nt: TGTGCCAGCATAGCGGGAGGGGCGGTGGGGAACAATGAGCAGTTCTTC; CDR3aa: CASIAGGAVGNNEQFF
j_gene: TRBJ2-1; abundance: medium-sized; v_gene: TRBV6-1; d_gene: TRBD2; CDR3nt: TGTGCCAGCAGTTATTCTACTAGCGGGGGCCATAGCTCCTACAATGAGCAGTTCTTC; CDR3aa: CASSYSTSGGHSSYNEQFF
j_gene: TRBJ2-1; abundance: few; v_gene: TRBV5-1; d_gene: TRBD2; CDR3nt: TGCGCCAGCAGCTCAAGCGGGAGCTCCTACAATGAGCAGTTCTTC; CDR3aa: CASSSSGSSYNEQFF
j_gene: TRBJ1-4; abundance: many; v_gene: TRBV7-6; d_gene: .; CDR3nt: TGTGCCAGCAGCCTGAACAGGGCGGGTAGTGAAAAACTGTTTTTT; CDR3aa: CASSLNRAGSEKLFF
j_gene: TRBJ2-3; abundance: .; v_gene: TRBV9; d_gene: TRBD2; CDR3nt: TGTGCCAGCAGCGCCGGAACTAGCGGCGTTTCGGATACGCAGTATTTT; CDR3aa: CASSAGTSGVSDTQYF
j_gene: TRBJ2-5; abundance: few; v_gene: TRBV28; d_gene: TRBD1; CDR3nt: TGTGCCAGCAGTTTCTGGACAGGGGGGGATCAAGAGACCCAGTACTTC; CDR3aa: CASSFWTGGDQETQYF
j_gene: TRBJ2-1; abundance: medium-sized; v_gene: TRBV11-2; d_gene: .; CDR3nt: TGTGCCAGCATCCCCCGGGACGGAGCCTACAATGAGCAGTTCTTC; CDR3aa: CASIPRDGAYNEQFF
j_gene: TRBJ2-1; abundance: few; v_gene: TRBV11-3; d_gene: .; CDR3nt: TGTGCCAGCAGCTCAGCAGGGTCCTACAATGAGCAGTTCTTC; CDR3aa: CASSSAGSYNEQFF
j_gene: TRBJ2-1; abundance: medium-sized; v_gene: TRBV27; d_gene: .; CDR3nt: TGTGCCAGCAGTCCGTACATACCAGGTGAGCAGTTCTTC; CDR3aa: CASSPYIPGEQFF
j_gene: TRBJ1-5; abundance: .; v_gene: TRBV5-8; d_gene: TRBD1; CDR3nt: TGTGCCAGCAGCTTGGAATTGACAGGGTCGAATCAGCGCCAGCCTTTT; CDR3aa: CASSLELTGSNQRQPF
j_gene: TRBJ2-2; abundance: many; v_gene: TRBV5-1; d_gene: TRBD2; CDR3nt: TGCGCCAGCAGCTTAAGCGGGGGGGCCGTCGGGGAGCTGTTTTTT; CDR3aa: CASSLSGGAVGELFF
j_gene: TRBJ1-2; abundance: .; v_gene: TRBV7-9; d_gene: .; CDR3nt: TGTGCCAGCAGCCCCGACGGGAACTATGGCTACACCTTC; CDR3aa: CASSPDGNYGYTF
j_gene: TRBJ2-3; abundance: few; v_gene: TRBV29-1; d_gene: .; CDR3nt: TGCAGCGTTACTTTTCAGGGTCGCAGCACAGATACGCAGTATTTT; CDR3aa: CSVTFQGRSTDTQYF
j_gene: TRBJ2-7; abundance: medium-sized; v_gene: TRBV7-2; d_gene: .; CDR3nt: TGTGCCAGCAGCTTAGACTTACTCACCTACGAGCAGTACTTC; CDR3aa: CASSLDLLTYEQYF
j_gene: TRBJ2-7; abundance: medium-sized; v_gene: TRBV6-1; d_gene: TRBD1; CDR3nt: TGTGCCAGCAGTGGGAGGGACAGGGGCTACGAGCAGTACTTC; CDR3aa: CASSGRDRGYEQYF
j_gene: TRBJ1-2; abundance: many; v_gene: TRBV7-8; d_gene: .; CDR3nt: TGTGCCAGCAGCCCGCCAGGTGATGGCTACACCTTC; CDR3aa: CASSPPGDGYTF
j_gene: TRBJ2-7; abundance: .; v_gene: TRBV20-1; d_gene: TRBD2; CDR3nt: TGCAGTGCTAAAGAATGGGCGGGGGGAGTTTCCTACGAGCAGTACTTC; CDR3aa: CSAKEWAGGVSYEQYF
j_gene: TRBJ2-7; abundance: .; v_gene: TRBV9; d_gene: TRBD2; CDR3nt: TGTGCCAGCAGCGAGGGCCAGCAGCGGGGGACCTACGAGCAGTACTTC; CDR3aa: CASSEGQQRGTYEQYF
j_gene: TRBJ1-2; abundance: .; v_gene: TRBV20-1; d_gene: .; CDR3nt: TGCAGTGCTAGGGTGCAGAGGGAGTATGGCTACACCTTC; CDR3aa: CSARVQREYGYTF
j_gene: TRBJ1-1; abundance: .; v_gene: TRBV6-5; d_gene: TRBD1; CDR3nt: TGTGCCAGCAGTTACTCCCAGTCGGTGGGACAGGGTGAAGCTTTCTTT; CDR3aa: CASSYSQSVGQGEAFF
j_gene: TRBJ1-1; abundance: .; v_gene: TRBV11-3; d_gene: .; CDR3nt: TGTGCCAGCAGCCTGCCCCCGGGAACTGAAGCTTTCTTT; CDR3aa: CASSLPPGTEAFF
j_gene: TRBJ1-2; abundance: .; v_gene: TRBV28; d_gene: TRBD1; CDR3nt: TGTGCCAGCAGTTTGGGACAGGGGGCGAACTATGGCTACACCTTC; CDR3aa: CASSLGQGANYGYTF
j_gene: TRBJ2-7; abundance: .; v_gene: TRBV10-2; d_gene: TRBD1; CDR3nt: TGCGCCAGCCACGGCGGGACAGGGAAGTACGAGCAGTACTTC; CDR3aa: CASHGGTGKYEQYF
j_gene: TRBJ2-5; abundance: .; v_gene: TRBV14; d_gene: .; CDR3nt: TGTGCCAGCAGCCAAGGTCCCCGCCGGAGCGCCCAAGAGACCCAGTACTTC; CDR3aa: CASSQGPRRSAQETQYF
j_gene: TRBJ1-1; abundance: many; v_gene: TRBV19; d_gene: .; CDR3nt: TGTGCCAGAGTTGGCTTTAACACTGAAGCTTTCTTT; CDR3aa: CARVGFNTEAFF
j_gene: TRBJ2-1; abundance: few; v_gene: TRBV7-9; d_gene: .; CDR3nt: TGTGCCAGCAGCTTAGGGACAGCCTACAATGAGCAGTTCTTC; CDR3aa: CASSLGTAYNEQFF
j_gene: TRBJ2-1; abundance: few; v_gene: TRBV30; d_gene: .; CDR3nt: TGTGCCTGGAGTTTAACGGGGGACATCCATCACTCCTACAATGAGCAGTTCTTC; CDR3aa: CAWSLTGDIHHSYNEQFF